This passage covers 3 T cell receptor beta chains from one sample sequenced in a study of T cells in Graves' hyperthyroidism and ophthalmopathy. From RNA transcripts, TCR beta CDR3 regions were amplified. The primer set for the first-round RT-PCR of the TCR CDR3 was HTBI. TCRdb re-derived calls from the multiplex PCR reads in MiXCR, one entry per CDR3 protein. Of 600,000 or so distinct CDR3 sequences in the sample, around 45% were seen once. The sequencing input was peripheral blood or thyroid tissue (not recorded which). These receptors were collected from a woman between 18 and 30 years old with Graves' hyperthyroidism.

V gene TRBV7-9 combines with J gene TRBJ1-2; TRBD1 might be the D (5 bases). CDR3 length equals 13 residues. The germline V and J ends were trimmed by 8 bases and 0 bases, with 10 bases remaining between them. Germline lookup yields CDR1 SEHNR and CDR2 FQNEAQ (reference sequence). The CDR3 sequence: CASRQISNYGYTF. In DNA, the CDR3 is TGTGCCAGCCGACAGATTTCTAACTATGGCTACACCTTC. Looking up the rest from reference TRBV7-9 and TRBJ1-2 gives the full variable domain: DTGVSQNPRHKITKRGQNVTFRCDPISEHNRLYWYRQTLGQGPEFLTYFQNEAQLEKSRLLSDRFSAERPKGSFSTLEIQRTEQGDSAMYLCASRQISNYGYTFGSGTRLTVV.

This clonotype has a count of ten or more. The V gene is TRBV7-9, the J gene TRBJ2-7; D unclear. Germline values: CDR1 SEHNR, CDR2 FQNEAQ (reference sequence). The CDR3 is 12 residues long. V lost 0 bases, J lost 6 bases, and 6 bases lay in between. The chain's CDR3 is CASSLASSEQYF. The CDR3 DNA sequence: TGTGCCAGCAGCTTAGCTAGCTCCGAGCAGTACTTC.

In this sample, this clonotype turned up once. The V call is TRBV2, the J call TRBJ1-5; TRBD1 agrees at 9 bases. CDR3 length equals 16 residues. CDR1 is SNHLY, CDR2 FYNNEI, per germline. The J segment lost 4 bases and the V segment lost 1 base, leaving 5 bases of the junction unmatched. Here the CDR3 reads CASSEGGTGPNQPQHF. CDR3 nucleotides: TGTGCCAGCAGTGAAGGCGGGACAGGGCCAAATCAGCCCCAGCATTTT.